This entry lists 28 T cell receptor beta chains sequenced from one sample in a study of blood T cell repertoires in COVID-19 (dated by TCRdb to about 2020). The library was produced with the immunoSEQ multiplex PCR assay. Sourced from immuneACCESS, this table was stored by TCRdb with only in-frame sequences that have V and J called. A share of the clones is absent; for the studies checked, an unresolved V gene accounts for under half, and the remainder has no known explanation. Present in this sample are 100,000 to 120,000 clones, less than 85% of which were seen just once. Roughly 3.8% of the sample is in the top ten clones. Sequencing used peripheral blood. Source of these receptors: a woman aged 80 or over with acute or convalescent COVID-19.

The chain has TRBV6-5 and TRBJ2-7, with TRBD1 matching 8 bases. The CDR3 contains 16 residues. The germline gives CDR1 MNHEY, CDR2 SVGAGI. The ends lost 2 bases at V and 3 bases at J; junction bases unmatched: 9. CDR3 nucleotides: TGTGCCAGCAGTTACACCGGGACAGGCCCTTTCTACGAGCAGTACTTC. This translates into CASSYTGTGPFYEQYF.

Concerning this clone itself: At one of its ends the junction is not consistent with the germline gene, which may arise from a read error. The chain carries TRBV7-3 and TRBJ1-2; 7 bases are shared with TRBD1. The V gene's germline CDR1 is SGHTA and CDR2 FQGTGA. CDR3 length: 13 residues. As DNA, the CDR3 is TGTGTCAGCAGCTTAGACAGGGAAAATGGCTACACCTTC. It codes for CVSSLDRENGYTF. The full variable domain, completed using reference TRBV7-3 and TRBJ1-2, is GAGVSQTPSNKVTEKGKYVELRCDPISGHTALYWYRQSLGQGPEFLIYFQGTGAADDSGLPNDRFFAVRPEGSVSTLKIQRTERGDSAVYLCVSSLDRENGYTFGSGTRLTVV.

The chain employs TRBV11-2 and TRBJ2-1, with 7 bases identical to TRBD2. There are 16 residues in the CDR3. CDR1 and CDR2 from the germline V gene are SGHAT and FQNNGV. The V gene end was trimmed by 4 bases and the J gene end by 6 bases; junction bases not matched to a gene: 12. CDR3 sequence reads: CASSSLTSTRANEQFF. In DNA, the CDR3 is TGTGCCAGCAGCTCACTGACTAGCACCCGGGCCAATGAGCAGTTCTTC.

The rearrangement uses TRBV5-6 and TRBJ2-7; 9 nucleotides line up with TRBD1. Looked up from germline, CDR1 is SGHDT and CDR2 is YYEEEE. Losses at the gene ends were 0 bases for V and 7 bases for J; bases not matched to a gene: 11. The CDR3 runs to 16 residues. The CDR3, as DNA: TGTGCCAGCAGCTTGGGGCCGGGACAGGGAGTAATGGAGCAGTACTTC. Residues: CASSLGPGQGVMEQYF.

The chain links TRBV19 to TRBJ2-5, with D perhaps matching TRBD1 (6 bases). Germline V gene lookup returns CDR1 LNHDA and CDR2 SQIVND (reference sequence). The CDR3 covers 16 residues. Trimming cost V 1 base and J 5 bases, with 17 bases left between them. CDR3 DNA sequence: TGTGCCAGTAGTATAGTAGCAGGGGCGGTCGGCGAGACCCAGTACTTC. The encoded protein is CASSIVAGAVGETQYF.

J is TRBJ1-6 and V is TRBV3-1 (or the pseudogene TRBV3-2), with a weak D call TRBD1 (6 bases). This CDR3 has 15 residues. Per germline, CDR1 LGHDT and CDR2 YNNKEL (reference sequence). V lost 0 bases to trimming and J lost 6 bases, with 9 bases between them. The CDR3 here is CASSQDPDSNSPLHF. The CDR3 DNA follows: TGTGCCAGCAGCCAAGACCCGGACAGTAATTCACCCCTCCACTTT.

The V call is TRBV4-1, the J call TRBJ2-3, with TRBD2 matching 15 bases. Unmatched junction bases numbered 10, after V lost 1 base and J lost 2 bases. The germline CDR1 and CDR2 sequences are MGHRA and YSYEKL. The CDR3 has 20 amino acids. The CDR3 loop reads CASSQVGTSGGPGDTDTQYF. The CDR3 DNA is TGCGCCAGCAGCCAAGTCGGGACTAGCGGGGGGCCCGGGGACACAGATACGCAGTATTTT.

V usage is TRBV6-5 and J usage is TRBJ1-1; 7 bases line up with TRBD1. The V gene end was trimmed by 6 bases and the J gene end by 3 bases; junction bases not matched to a gene: 4. There are 13 residues in the CDR3. Per the germline V gene, CDR1 is MNHEY and CDR2 is SVGAGI. As DNA, the CDR3 is TGTGCCAGCAGACCAGGGGGGTACACTGAAGCTTTCTTT. It codes for CASRPGGYTEAFF.

The chain carries TRBV6-1 and TRBJ2-1; D not certain. The ends were cut back, 2 bases at V and 9 bases at J, with 14 bases in the middle. CDR1 is MNHNS and CDR2 is SASEGT in the germline V gene. The CDR3 covers 14 residues. This CDR3 reads CASSELLARAEQFF. CDR3 DNA sequence: TGTGCCAGCAGTGAATTATTAGCTAGAGCTGAGCAGTTCTTC.

This clone has a single count. The chain has TRBV6-5 and TRBJ1-5; 7 bases fit TRBD1. With V trimmed by 4 bases and J by 1 base, 4 bases remained unmatched. The CDR3 sequence is 15 residues long. The V gene's germline CDR1 is MNHEY and CDR2 SVGAGI. CDR3 sequence (DNA): TGTGCCAGCAGTTTAAGGGGGCTCAGCAATCAGCCCCAGCATTTT. The encoded protein is CASSLRGLSNQPQHF.

The rearrangement uses TRBV28 and TRBJ1-1; no clear D. Germline V gene data show CDR1 as MDHEN and CDR2 as SYDVKM. V dropped 7 bases and J dropped 4 bases, with 16 bases sitting between them. This CDR3 spans 14 amino acids. Written as DNA, the CDR3 is TGTGCCAGCACCTCATCTGGAGGGCGCACTGAAGCTTTCTTT. The encoded protein is CASTSSGGRTEAFF. The variable domain in full, completed from reference TRBV28 and TRBJ1-1, reads DVKVTQSSRYLVKRTGEKVFLECVQDMDHENMFWYRQDPGLGLRLIYFSYDVKMKEKGDIPEGYSVSREKKERFSLILESASTNQTSMYLCASTSSGGRTEAFFGQGTRLTVV.

This clone was recorded at least ten times. The chain has TRBV3-1 (or the pseudogene TRBV3-2) and TRBJ2-7, with 11 bases matching TRBD1. The length of the CDR3 is 15 residues. Germline CDR1 and CDR2: LGHDT and YNNKEL (reference sequence). The V segment lost 3 bases and the J segment 3 bases; nucleotides outside the gene matches: 4. The CDR3 DNA reads TGTGCCAGCAGCCAGGGGACAGGGGGAGGCTACGAGCAGTACTTC. Translation gives CASSQGTGGGYEQYF.

Only one count was recorded for this clone. This chain joins TRBV7-3 and TRBJ2-1, with D possibly TRBD2 on 6 matching bases. Germline CDR1 is SGHTA and CDR2 is FQGTGA. CDR3 length: 15 amino acids. V shed 2 bases and J shed 8 bases, with 16 bases lying between them. Written as DNA, the CDR3 is TGTGCCAGCAGCTTAGGGGGACTCCCCGGCCATGAGCAGTTCTTC. Its translation: CASSLGGLPGHEQFF.

This clone turned up a few times. The rearrangement joins TRBV7-6 to TRBJ2-3; TRBD2 agrees at 8 bases. The V and J ends lost 0 bases and 4 bases, in that order; junction bases with no gene match: 6. Per the germline V gene, CDR1 is SGHVS and CDR2 is FNYEAQ. This CDR3 is 16 amino acids long. CDR3 amino acids: CASSLASGSRADTQYF. CDR3 coding DNA: TGTGCCAGCAGCTTAGCAAGCGGGAGTAGGGCAGATACGCAGTATTTT.

This clone has only a few counts. This chain joins TRBV6-6 and TRBJ2-7, with TRBD1 matching over 10 bases. Germline trimming cut 5 bases from V and 4 bases from J; bases unmatched to any gene: 8. The CDR3 is made up of 15 amino acids. Germline V gene sequence: CDR1 MNHNY, CDR2 SVGAGI (reference sequence). The CDR3 nucleotides are TGTGCCAGCAGTGGCCCAGGGACAGGGGAGTACGAGCAGTACTTC. It codes for CASSGPGTGEYEQYF.

This clone was seen only a few times. In nucleotides, the CDR3 is TGTGCCAGCAGTGCAGCGGGTGACTCCTACGAGCAGTACTTC. Amino acid sequence: CASSAAGDSYEQYF. V is TRBV25-1 and J is TRBJ2-7; D may be TRBD2 (6 bases). CDR1 and CDR2 (germline): MGHDK, SYGVNS. The CDR3 is made up of 14 amino acids. Trimming shortened V by 4 bases and J by 0 bases, and 10 bases separated the two germline ends.

The V and J genes are TRBV4-1 and TRBJ2-1; 8 nucleotides match TRBD1. Losses at the gene ends were 3 bases for V and 4 bases for J; bases not matched to a gene: 11. Per the germline V gene, CDR1 is MGHRA and CDR2 is YSYEKL. This CDR3 comprises 17 residues. In nucleotides, the CDR3 is TGCGCCAGCAGCCACCTTCTCCGGGGACAGGCGTACAATGAGCAGTTCTTC. Translation: CASSHLLRGQAYNEQFF.

The gene calls are TRBV6-6 and TRBJ1-3; TRBD1 agrees at 7 bases. V trimming: 5 bases; J trimming: 4 bases; junction bases outside the gene matches: 2. This CDR3 contains 13 residues. CDR1 MNHNY and CDR2 SVGAGI come from the germline V gene (reference sequence). CDR3 nucleotides: TGTGCCAGCAGTACAGGGGCGGGAAACACCATATATTTT. Amino acids: CASSTGAGNTIYF.

V and J are TRBV5-5 and TRBJ2-5; 10 bases align to TRBD2. This CDR3 is 17 amino acids long. With V trimmed by 3 bases and J by 2 bases, 10 bases remained unmatched. Per germline, CDR1 SGHKS and CDR2 YYEKEE (reference sequence). The CDR3 here is CASSWRASGRGQETQYF. The CDR3 DNA sequence: TGTGCCAGCAGCTGGCGTGCTAGCGGGAGAGGACAAGAGACCCAGTACTTC.

The chain joins TRBV7-3 to TRBJ2-1; D perhaps matches TRBD1 (5 bases). V was cut by 5 bases and J by 7 bases, with 12 bases left in between. Per germline, CDR1 SGHTA and CDR2 FQGTGA. CDR3 length equals 13 residues. Written as DNA, the CDR3 is TGTGCCAGCAGCCTACAGGTTGGGAATGAGCAGTTCTTC. Residues: CASSLQVGNEQFF.

The chain couples TRBV7-3 to TRBJ2-1; 7 nucleotides line up with TRBD1. The length of the CDR3 is 15 residues. The germline CDR1 and CDR2 sequences are SGHTA and FQGTGA. Trimming at V came to 2 bases and at J to 9 bases, leaving 10 bases not matched to a gene. CDR3 residues: CASSLGGQSAREQFF. DNA for the CDR3: TGTGCCAGCAGCTTAGGGGGACAGTCCGCACGTGAGCAGTTCTTC.

The chain couples TRBV6-5 to TRBJ1-3; D ambiguous. In germline, CDR1 is MNHEY, CDR2 SVGAGI. Trimming shortened V by 6 bases and J by 3 bases, and 12 bases separated the two germline ends. CDR3 length equals 14 residues. Here the CDR3 DNA reads TGTGCCAGCAGGGGGAGAAACTTTGGAAACACCATATATTTT. Translating it yields CASRGRNFGNTIYF.

V usage is TRBV9 and J usage is TRBJ2-3; TRBD2 matches at 11 bases. CDR1 SGDLS and CDR2 YYNGEE come from the germline V gene. The V segment lost 4 bases and the J segment 3 bases; nucleotides outside the gene matches: 7. The CDR3 has 16 amino acids. CDR3 bases: TGTGCCAGCAGCCCACTAGCGGGGGTGGGGACAGATACGCAGTATTTT. It encodes CASSPLAGVGTDTQYF.

The chain carries TRBV28 and TRBJ1-4; 8 nucleotides match TRBD1. There are 13 residues in the CDR3. Germline CDR1 is MDHEN and CDR2 is SYDVKM. V trimming: 10 bases; J trimming: 7 bases; junction bases outside the gene matches: 8. CDR3 residues: CATLGQAGEKLFF. CDR3 sequence (DNA): TGTGCCACCCTGGGACAGGCGGGTGAAAAACTGTTTTTT.

The chain joins TRBV5-4 to TRBJ2-7, with a tentative D call TRBD2 (6 bases). Germline values: CDR1 SGHNT, CDR2 YYREEE (reference sequence). With 4 bases removed from V and 0 bases from J, the gap between germline ends came to 11 bases. The CDR3 spans 14 residues. The CDR3 spells CASSTGSGSYEQYF. Here the CDR3 DNA reads TGTGCCAGCAGCACAGGTAGCGGCTCCTACGAGCAGTACTTC.

The V and J genes are TRBV30 and TRBJ1-2; D is undetermined. Trimming removed 1 base from V and 1 base from J, with 13 bases in between. From germline, CDR1 is GTSNPN and CDR2 SVGIG (reference sequence). The CDR3 runs to 15 residues. CDR3 DNA: TGTGCCTGGAGTGGGGAACGAGGAGGTAACTATGGCTACACCTTC. Its protein is CAWSGERGGNYGYTF. The variable domain in full, with the rest retrieved from reference TRBV30 and TRBJ1-2, is SQTIHQWPATLVQPVGSPLSLECTVEGTSNPNLYWYRQAAGRGLQLLFYSVGIGQISSEVPQNLSASRPQDRQFILSSKKLLLSDSGFYLCAWSGERGGNYGYTFGSGTRLTVV.

V is TRBV5-6 and J is TRBJ1-1; D perhaps matches TRBD1 (6 bases). The CDR3 sequence is 14 residues long. CDR1 is SGHDT, CDR2 YYEEEE, per germline. V shed 3 bases and J shed 4 bases, with 13 bases lying between them. The CDR3 spells CASSSRTVTTEAFF. CDR3 coding DNA: TGTGCCAGCAGCTCCAGGACAGTGACCACTGAAGCTTTCTTT.

The rearrangement uses TRBV6-5 and TRBJ2-7, with 9 bases aligning to TRBD1. V was clipped by 2 bases and J by 5 bases; unmatched bases: 7. In germline, CDR1 is MNHEY, CDR2 SVGAGI. The CDR3 length is 15 residues. CDR3 region: CASSYSRTGVHEQYF. The CDR3 region has the DNA TGTGCCAGCAGTTACAGCCGGACAGGGGTCCACGAGCAGTACTTC.